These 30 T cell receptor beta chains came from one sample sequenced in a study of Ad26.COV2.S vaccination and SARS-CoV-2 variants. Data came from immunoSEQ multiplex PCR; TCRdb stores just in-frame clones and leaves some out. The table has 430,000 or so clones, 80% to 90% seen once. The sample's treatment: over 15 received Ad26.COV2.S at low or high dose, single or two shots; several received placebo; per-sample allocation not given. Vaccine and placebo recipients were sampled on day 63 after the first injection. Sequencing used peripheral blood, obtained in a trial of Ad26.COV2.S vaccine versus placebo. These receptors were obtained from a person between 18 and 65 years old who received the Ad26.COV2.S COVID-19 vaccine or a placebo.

The CDR3 spells CATSRGSGLRSGNTIYF. The CDR3 coding sequence is TGTGCCACCAGCAGAGGGTCGGGACTGCGCTCTGGAAACACCATATATTTT. The chain is built from TRBV15 and TRBJ1-3; a possible D gene is TRBD1 (5 bases). V was cut by 1 base and J by 0 bases, with 13 bases left in between. CDR3 length: 17 residues. Looked up from germline, CDR1 is LNHNV and CDR2 is YYDKDF (reference sequence).

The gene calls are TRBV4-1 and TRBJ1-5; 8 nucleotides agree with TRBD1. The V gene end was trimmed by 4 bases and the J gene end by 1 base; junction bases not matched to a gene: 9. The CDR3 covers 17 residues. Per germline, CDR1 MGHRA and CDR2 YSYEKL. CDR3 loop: CASSLYQGAGSNQPQHF. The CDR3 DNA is TGCGCCAGCAGCCTTTATCAGGGGGCAGGGAGCAATCAGCCCCAGCATTTT.

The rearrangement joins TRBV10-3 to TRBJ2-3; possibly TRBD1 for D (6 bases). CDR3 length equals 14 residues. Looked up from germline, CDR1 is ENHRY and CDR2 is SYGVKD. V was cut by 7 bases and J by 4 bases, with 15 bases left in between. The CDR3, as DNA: TGTGCCATCACAGGAACAGGGTCGTCAGATACGCAGTATTTT. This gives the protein CAITGTGSSDTQYF.

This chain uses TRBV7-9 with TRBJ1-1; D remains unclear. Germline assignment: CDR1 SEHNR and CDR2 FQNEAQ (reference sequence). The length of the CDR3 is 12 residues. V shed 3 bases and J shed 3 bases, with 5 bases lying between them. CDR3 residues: CASSFADTEAFF. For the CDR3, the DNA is TGTGCCAGCAGCTTCGCGGACACTGAAGCTTTCTTT.

In nucleotides, the CDR3 is TGTGCCAGCAGTGAAAGTGGGGGAGGTGGTGTAAGGTTCTTC. Translation gives CASSESGGGGVRFF. V gene TRBV2 combines with J gene TRBJ2-1; TRBD2 might be the D (6 bases). The CDR3 runs to 14 residues. The V end lost 2 bases, the J end lost 15 bases, and 20 bases lay between the germline ends. CDR1 is SNHLY and CDR2 is FYNNEI in the germline V gene.

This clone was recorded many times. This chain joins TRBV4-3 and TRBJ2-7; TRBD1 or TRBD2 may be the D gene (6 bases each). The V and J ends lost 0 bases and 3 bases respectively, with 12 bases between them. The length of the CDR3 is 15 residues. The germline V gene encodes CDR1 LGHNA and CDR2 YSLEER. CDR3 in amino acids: CASSQDGGSHYEQYF. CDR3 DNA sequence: TGCGCCAGCAGCCAAGACGGGGGCAGCCACTACGAGCAGTACTTC.

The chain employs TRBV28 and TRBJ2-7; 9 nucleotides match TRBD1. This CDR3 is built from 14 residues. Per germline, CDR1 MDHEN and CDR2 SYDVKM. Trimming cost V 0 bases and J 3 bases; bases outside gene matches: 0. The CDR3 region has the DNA TGTGCCAGCAGTTTATGGGACAGGGGCTACGAGCAGTACTTC. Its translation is CASSLWDRGYEQYF.

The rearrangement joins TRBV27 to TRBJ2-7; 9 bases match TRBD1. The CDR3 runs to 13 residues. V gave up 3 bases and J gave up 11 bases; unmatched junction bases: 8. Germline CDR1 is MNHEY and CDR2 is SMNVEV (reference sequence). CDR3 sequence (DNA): TGTGCCAGCAGTTTCCCTGGGACAGGGCGAAAGTACTTC. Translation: CASSFPGTGRKYF.

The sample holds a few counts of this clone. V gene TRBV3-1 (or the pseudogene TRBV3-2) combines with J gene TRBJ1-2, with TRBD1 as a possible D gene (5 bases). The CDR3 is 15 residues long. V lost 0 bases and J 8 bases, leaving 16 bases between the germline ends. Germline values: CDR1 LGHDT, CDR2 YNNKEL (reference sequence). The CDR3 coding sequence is TGTGCCAGCAGCCAAGATGGCGCGGCAGGGAAGGGCTACACCTTC. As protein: CASSQDGAAGKGYTF.

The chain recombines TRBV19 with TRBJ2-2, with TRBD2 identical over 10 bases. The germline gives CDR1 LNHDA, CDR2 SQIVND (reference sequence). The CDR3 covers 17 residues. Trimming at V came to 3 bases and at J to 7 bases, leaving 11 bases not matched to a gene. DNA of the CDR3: TGTGCCAGTAGTATTGCCCTAGCGGGAGAAAGGGACGGGGAGCTGTTTTTT. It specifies CASSIALAGERDGELFF.

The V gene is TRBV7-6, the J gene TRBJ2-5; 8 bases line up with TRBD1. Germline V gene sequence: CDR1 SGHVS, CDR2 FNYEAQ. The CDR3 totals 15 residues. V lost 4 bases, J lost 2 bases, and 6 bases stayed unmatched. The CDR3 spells CASSSRTGTQETQYF. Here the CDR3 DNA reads TGTGCCAGCAGCTCCAGGACAGGGACACAAGAGACCCAGTACTTC.

The CDR3: CASSATTGPNQPQHF. CDR3 sequence (DNA): TGTGCCAGCTCAGCTACGACAGGCCCTAATCAGCCCCAGCATTTT. The V call is TRBV18, the J call TRBJ1-5; D is possibly TRBD1 (6 bases). This CDR3 has 15 amino acids. Germline-derived CDR1 and CDR2 are KGHSH and LQKENI. V was shortened by 5 bases and J by 4 bases, with 15 bases between the two germline ends.

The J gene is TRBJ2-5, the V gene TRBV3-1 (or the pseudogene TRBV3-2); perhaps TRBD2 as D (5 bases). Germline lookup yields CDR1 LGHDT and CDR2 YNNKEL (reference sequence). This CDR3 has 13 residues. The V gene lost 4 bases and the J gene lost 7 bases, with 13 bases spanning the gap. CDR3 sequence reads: CASSPGGGRTQYF. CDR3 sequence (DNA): TGTGCCAGCAGCCCAGGAGGAGGCCGGACCCAGTACTTC.

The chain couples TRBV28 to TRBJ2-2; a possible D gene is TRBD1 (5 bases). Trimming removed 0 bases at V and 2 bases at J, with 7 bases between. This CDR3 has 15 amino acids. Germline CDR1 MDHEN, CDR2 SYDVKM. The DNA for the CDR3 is TGTGCCAGCAGTTTATGGGGGCCCAACACCGGGGAGCTGTTTTTT. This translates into CASSLWGPNTGELFF.

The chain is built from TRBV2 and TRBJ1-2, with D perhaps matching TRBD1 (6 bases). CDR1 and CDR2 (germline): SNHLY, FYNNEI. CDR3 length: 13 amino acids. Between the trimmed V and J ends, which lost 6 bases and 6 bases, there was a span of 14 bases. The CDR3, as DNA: TGTGCCAGCAGGGGCACAGGGTTGAATGGCTACACCTTC. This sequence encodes CASRGTGLNGYTF.

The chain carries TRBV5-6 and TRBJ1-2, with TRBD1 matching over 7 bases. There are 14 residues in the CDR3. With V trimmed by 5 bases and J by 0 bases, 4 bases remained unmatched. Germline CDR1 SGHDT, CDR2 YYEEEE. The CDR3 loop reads CASSRQGTNYGYTF. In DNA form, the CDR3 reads TGTGCCAGCAGTAGACAGGGTACTAACTATGGCTACACCTTC.

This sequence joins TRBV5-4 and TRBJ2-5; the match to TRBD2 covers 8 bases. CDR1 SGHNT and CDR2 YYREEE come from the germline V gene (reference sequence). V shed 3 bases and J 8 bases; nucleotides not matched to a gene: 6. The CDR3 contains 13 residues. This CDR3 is CASSSQTSATQYF. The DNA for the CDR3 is TGTGCCAGCAGCTCCCAGACTAGCGCTACCCAGTACTTC.

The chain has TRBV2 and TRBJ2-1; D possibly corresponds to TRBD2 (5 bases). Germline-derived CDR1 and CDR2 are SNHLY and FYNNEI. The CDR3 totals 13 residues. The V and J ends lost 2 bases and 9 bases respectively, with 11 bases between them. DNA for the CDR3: TGTGCCAGCAGTGAACTAGCTTTAGGTGAGCAGTTCTTC. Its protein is CASSELALGEQFF.

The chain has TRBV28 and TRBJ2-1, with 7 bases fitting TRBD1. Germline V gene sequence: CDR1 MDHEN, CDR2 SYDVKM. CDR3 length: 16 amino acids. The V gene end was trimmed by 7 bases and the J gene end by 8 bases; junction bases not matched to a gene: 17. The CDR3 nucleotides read TGTGCCAGCACCCTCGGGGTGACAGGGCTCTGGGATGAGCAGTTCTTC. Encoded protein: CASTLGVTGLWDEQFF.

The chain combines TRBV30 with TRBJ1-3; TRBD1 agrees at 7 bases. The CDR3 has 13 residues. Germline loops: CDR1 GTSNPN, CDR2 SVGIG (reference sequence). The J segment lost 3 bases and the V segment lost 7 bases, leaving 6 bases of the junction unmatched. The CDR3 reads CAYGTVNGNTIYF. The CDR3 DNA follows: TGTGCCTACGGGACAGTGAATGGAAACACCATATATTTT.

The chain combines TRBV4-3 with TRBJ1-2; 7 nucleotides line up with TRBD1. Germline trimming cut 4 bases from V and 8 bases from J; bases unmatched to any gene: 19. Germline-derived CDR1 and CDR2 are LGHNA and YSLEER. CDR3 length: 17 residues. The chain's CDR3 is CASSRAGTANNPGGYTF. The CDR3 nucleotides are TGCGCCAGCAGCCGAGCCGGGACAGCGAATAACCCGGGAGGCTACACCTTC.

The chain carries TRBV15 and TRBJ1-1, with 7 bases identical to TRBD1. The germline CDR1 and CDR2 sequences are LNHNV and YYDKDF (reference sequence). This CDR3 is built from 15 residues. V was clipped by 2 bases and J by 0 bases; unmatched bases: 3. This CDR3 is CATSRKGQLNTEAFF. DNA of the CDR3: TGTGCCACCAGCAGAAAGGGACAGTTGAACACTGAAGCTTTCTTT.

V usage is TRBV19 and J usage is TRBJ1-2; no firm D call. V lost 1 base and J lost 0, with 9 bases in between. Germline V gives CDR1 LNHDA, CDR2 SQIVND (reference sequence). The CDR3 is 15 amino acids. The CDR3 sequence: CASSIALAANYGYTF. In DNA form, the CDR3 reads TGTGCCAGTAGTATAGCCTTGGCAGCTAACTATGGCTACACCTTC.

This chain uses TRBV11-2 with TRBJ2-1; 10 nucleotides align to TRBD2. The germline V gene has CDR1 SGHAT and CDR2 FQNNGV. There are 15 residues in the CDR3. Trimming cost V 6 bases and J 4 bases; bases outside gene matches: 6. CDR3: CASRPLAGVYNEQFF. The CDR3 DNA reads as TGTGCCAGCAGACCCCTAGCGGGAGTATACAATGAGCAGTTCTTC.

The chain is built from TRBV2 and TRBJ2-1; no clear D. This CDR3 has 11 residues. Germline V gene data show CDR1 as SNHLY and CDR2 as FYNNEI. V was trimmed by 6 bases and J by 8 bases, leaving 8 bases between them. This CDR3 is CASRSYHEQFF. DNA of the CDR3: TGTGCCAGCAGGTCTTACCATGAGCAGTTCTTC.

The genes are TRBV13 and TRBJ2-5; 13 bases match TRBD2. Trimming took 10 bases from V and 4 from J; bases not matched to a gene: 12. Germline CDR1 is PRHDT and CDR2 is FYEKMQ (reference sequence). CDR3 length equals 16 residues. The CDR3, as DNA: TGTGCCACCTCCCCCGAACTAGCGGGGGGGCGAGAGACCCAGTACTTC. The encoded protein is CATSPELAGGRETQYF.

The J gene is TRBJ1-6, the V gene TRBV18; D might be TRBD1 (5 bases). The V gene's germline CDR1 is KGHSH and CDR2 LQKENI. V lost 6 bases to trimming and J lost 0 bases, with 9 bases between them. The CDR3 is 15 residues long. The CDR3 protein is CASSPGFSYNSPLHF. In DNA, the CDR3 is TGTGCCAGCTCCCCAGGGTTCTCCTATAATTCACCCCTCCACTTT. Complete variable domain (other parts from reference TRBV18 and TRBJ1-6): NAGVMQNPRHLVRRRGQEARLRCSPMKGHSHVYWYRQLPEEGLKFMVYLQKENIIDESGMPKERFSAEFPKEGPSILRIQQVVRGDSAAYFCASSPGFSYNSPLHFGNGTRLTVT.

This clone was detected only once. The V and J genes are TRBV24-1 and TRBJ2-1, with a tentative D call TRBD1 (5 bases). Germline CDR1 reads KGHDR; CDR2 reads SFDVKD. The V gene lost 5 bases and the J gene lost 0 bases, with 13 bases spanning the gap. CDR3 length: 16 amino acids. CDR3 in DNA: TGTGCCACCAGTGCTCAGTATAGGGGCTCCTACAATGAGCAGTTCTTC. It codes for CATSAQYRGSYNEQFF.

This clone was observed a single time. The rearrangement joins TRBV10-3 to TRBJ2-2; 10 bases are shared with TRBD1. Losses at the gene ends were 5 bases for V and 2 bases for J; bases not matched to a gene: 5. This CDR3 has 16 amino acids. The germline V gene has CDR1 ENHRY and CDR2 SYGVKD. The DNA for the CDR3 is TGTGCCATCAGTCGGGGGACAGGGGTAAACACCGGGGAGCTGTTTTTT. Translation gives CAISRGTGVNTGELFF.

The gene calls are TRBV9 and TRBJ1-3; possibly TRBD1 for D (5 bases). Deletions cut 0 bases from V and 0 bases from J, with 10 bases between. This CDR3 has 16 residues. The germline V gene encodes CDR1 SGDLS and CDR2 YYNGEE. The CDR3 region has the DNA TGTGCCAGCAGCGTAGCTTGGGGGGGCTCTGGAAACACCATATATTTT. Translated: CASSVAWGGSGNTIYF.